Listed below are T cell receptor beta chains from one sample, sequenced in a study of OX40 agonist ivuxolimab in advanced cancers. Profiling relied on immunoSEQ multiplex PCR, and the TCRdb table lists in-frame clones only, not all of them. The sample carries roughly 130,000 clones, around 93% recorded once. This specimen consisted of CD4+ or CD8+ T cells sorted from blood, obtained in a trial of the OX40 agonist ivuxolimab. These receptors originate from an adult with an advanced solid tumor such as melanoma, head and neck, liver or kidney cancer. Both conserved end residues are part of each CDR3. Each record gives: J gene, V gene, D gene, clone size, CDR3 length, CDR3 DNA, CDR3 protein. The D gene is left open where the match is weak. Clone size is shown for a subset of rows, as once, few, many or a class of expanded clone.

j_gene: TRBJ2-7
v_gene: TRBV7-2
d_gene: TRBD2
abundance: -
len: 14
CDR3nt: TGTGCCAGCAGCTTAGGGCGGGGGGCCTACGAGCAGTACTTC
CDR3aa: CASSLGRGAYEQYF

j_gene: TRBJ1-1
v_gene: TRBV11-3
d_gene: -
abundance: -
len: 14
CDR3nt: TGTGCCAGCAGCTTTTATATAGGTGGAACTGAAGCTTTCTTT
CDR3aa: CASSFYIGGTEAFF

j_gene: TRBJ2-3
v_gene: TRBV5-1
d_gene: TRBD2
abundance: -
len: 15
CDR3nt: TGCGCCAGCAGCTTGGGCGGGGGTAACACAGATACGCAGTATTTT
CDR3aa: CASSLGGGNTDTQYF

j_gene: TRBJ2-3
v_gene: TRBV15
d_gene: -
abundance: -
len: 13
CDR3nt: TGTGCCACCAGCAGAGAACCAACAGATACGCAGTATTTT
CDR3aa: CATSREPTDTQYF

j_gene: TRBJ1-2
v_gene: TRBV4-1
d_gene: -
abundance: -
len: 15
CDR3nt: TGCGCCAGCAGCGTTAGAGAAGGCAGGAACTATGGCTACACCTTC
CDR3aa: CASSVREGRNYGYTF

j_gene: TRBJ1-1
v_gene: TRBV28
d_gene: -
abundance: -
len: 14
CDR3nt: TGTGCCAGCAGTTTTTCTGGAGGGAGGACTGAAGCTTTCTTT
CDR3aa: CASSFSGGRTEAFF

j_gene: TRBJ1-6
v_gene: TRBV29-1
d_gene: -
abundance: -
len: 17
CDR3nt: TGCAGCGTTGATGGAGGAGGGGGTAAGTCCTATAATTCACCCCTCCACTTT
CDR3aa: CSVDGGGGKSYNSPLHF

j_gene: TRBJ1-1
v_gene: TRBV28
d_gene: -
abundance: -
len: 15
CDR3nt: TGTGCCAGCAGTCACCAGACAGGAAGGAACACTGAAGCTTTCTTT
CDR3aa: CASSHQTGRNTEAFF

j_gene: TRBJ1-5
v_gene: TRBV30
d_gene: -
abundance: -
len: 17
CDR3nt: TGTGCCTGGAGTGTACTGCCCTTCGGGCAGGGAAATCAGCCCCAGCATTTT
CDR3aa: CAWSVLPFGQGNQPQHF

j_gene: TRBJ1-6
v_gene: TRBV18
d_gene: TRBD1
abundance: -
len: 16
CDR3nt: TGTGCCAGCTCACCGGGACAGGGGGCTGAGAATTCACCCCTCCACTTT
CDR3aa: CASSPGQGAENSPLHF

j_gene: TRBJ2-5
v_gene: TRBV7-7
d_gene: TRBD2
abundance: -
len: 16
CDR3nt: TGTGCCAGCAGCTTAGGATTAGCGGGAGGGAGAGAGACCCAGTACTTC
CDR3aa: CASSLGLAGGRETQYF

j_gene: TRBJ2-1
v_gene: TRBV19
d_gene: -
abundance: -
len: 14
CDR3nt: TGTGCCAGTAGTCGAAGACGGAACGACAATGAGCAGTTCTTC
CDR3aa: CASSRRRNDNEQFF

j_gene: TRBJ2-6
v_gene: TRBV25-1
d_gene: -
abundance: once
len: 13
CDR3nt: TGTGCCAGCAGTGTTACTGGGGCCAACGTCCTGACTTTC
CDR3aa: CASSVTGANVLTF

j_gene: TRBJ1-1
v_gene: TRBV19
d_gene: -
abundance: -
len: 14
CDR3nt: TGTGCCAGTAGTATGACACAGTTGAACACTGAAGCTTTCTTT
CDR3aa: CASSMTQLNTEAFF

j_gene: TRBJ1-1
v_gene: TRBV29-1
d_gene: -
abundance: -
len: 14
CDR3nt: TGCAGCGTTGAAGGAGCGGCCCTGCCTACTGAAGCTTTCTTT
CDR3aa: CSVEGAALPTEAFF

j_gene: TRBJ2-7
v_gene: TRBV11-1
d_gene: -
abundance: -
len: 11
CDR3nt: TGTGCCAGCAGCTCACAGGGCGGGCAGTACTTC
CDR3aa: CASSSQGGQYF

j_gene: TRBJ2-5
v_gene: TRBV28
d_gene: -
abundance: -
len: 11
CDR3nt: TGTGCCAGCAGTGCCAAAGAGACCCAGTACTTC
CDR3aa: CASSAKETQYF

j_gene: TRBJ2-1
v_gene: TRBV6-4
d_gene: TRBD2
abundance: -
len: 18
CDR3nt: TGTGCCAGCAGTCCTAGCGGGGGGGCCCAATTTCACTACAATGAGCAGTTCTTC
CDR3aa: CASSPSGGAQFHYNEQFF

j_gene: TRBJ2-7
v_gene: TRBV7-9
d_gene: -
abundance: -
len: 14
CDR3nt: TGTGCCAGCAGCCCCGGACGGAGCACCTACGAGCAGTACTTC
CDR3aa: CASSPGRSTYEQYF

j_gene: TRBJ1-1
v_gene: TRBV29-1
d_gene: -
abundance: -
len: 14
CDR3nt: TGCAGCGTTGCGGGAGGAGGGGTCGGCACTGAAGCTTTCTTT
CDR3aa: CSVAGGGVGTEAFF

j_gene: TRBJ2-5
v_gene: TRBV5-4
d_gene: -
abundance: -
len: 12
CDR3nt: TGTGCCAGCAGCTCAGCGGGAGAGACCCAGTACTTC
CDR3aa: CASSSAGETQYF

j_gene: TRBJ2-3
v_gene: TRBV6-1
d_gene: -
abundance: -
len: 15
CDR3nt: TGTGCCAGCACCCGGGGAGGCGGTAGACCAGATACGCAGTATTTT
CDR3aa: CASTRGGGRPDTQYF

j_gene: TRBJ1-2
v_gene: TRBV2
d_gene: -
abundance: -
len: 14
CDR3nt: TGTGCCAGCAGTGATCAGGGAATTAGCTATGGCTACACCTTC
CDR3aa: CASSDQGISYGYTF

j_gene: TRBJ2-1
v_gene: TRBV19
d_gene: TRBD2
abundance: -
len: 17
CDR3nt: TGTGCCAGTACTCCTCTCAGGGGACTAGCGGGAGTTCATGAGCAGTTCTTC
CDR3aa: CASTPLRGLAGVHEQFF

j_gene: TRBJ1-2
v_gene: TRBV20-1
d_gene: -
abundance: few
len: 11
CDR3nt: TGCAGTGCTAGAGAGGTTTCAGCAGTGAGCTTC
CDR3aa: CSAREVSAVSF

j_gene: TRBJ1-6
v_gene: TRBV7-2
d_gene: -
abundance: -
len: 14
CDR3nt: TGTGCCAGCAGCCTGCAGGGTTATAATTCACCCCTCCACTTT
CDR3aa: CASSLQGYNSPLHF

j_gene: TRBJ2-7
v_gene: TRBV6-1
d_gene: TRBD2
abundance: once
len: 13
CDR3nt: TGTGCCAGCAAGAGACTAGCGGCGTACGAGCAGTACTTC
CDR3aa: CASKRLAAYEQYF

j_gene: TRBJ1-4
v_gene: TRBV7-2
d_gene: -
abundance: -
len: 15
CDR3nt: TGTGCCAGCAGCTTAGCCGCCAGCTCTAATGAAAAACTGTTTTTT
CDR3aa: CASSLAASSNEKLFF

j_gene: TRBJ1-5
v_gene: TRBV9
d_gene: -
abundance: -
len: 15
CDR3nt: TGTGCCAGCAGCGTAGGGGACGATAGCAATCAGCCCCAGCATTTT
CDR3aa: CASSVGDDSNQPQHF